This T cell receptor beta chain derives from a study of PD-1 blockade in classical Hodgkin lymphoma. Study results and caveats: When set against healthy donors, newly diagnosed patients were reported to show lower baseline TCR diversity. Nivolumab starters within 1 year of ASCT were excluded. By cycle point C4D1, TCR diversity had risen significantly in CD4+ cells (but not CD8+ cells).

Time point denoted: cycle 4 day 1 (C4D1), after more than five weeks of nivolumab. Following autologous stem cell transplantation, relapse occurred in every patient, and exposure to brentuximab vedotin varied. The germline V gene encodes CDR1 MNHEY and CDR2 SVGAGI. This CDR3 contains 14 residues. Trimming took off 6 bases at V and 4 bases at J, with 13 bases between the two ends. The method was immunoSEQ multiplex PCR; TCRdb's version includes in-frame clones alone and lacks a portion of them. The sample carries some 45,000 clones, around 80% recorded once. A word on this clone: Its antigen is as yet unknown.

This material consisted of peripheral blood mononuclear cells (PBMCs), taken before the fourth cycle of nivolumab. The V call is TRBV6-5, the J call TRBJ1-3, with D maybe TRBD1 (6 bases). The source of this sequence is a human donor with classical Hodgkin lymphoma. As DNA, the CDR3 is TGTGCCAGCAGCAGGCAGGGGACCGGAAACACCATATATTTT. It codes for CASSRQGTGNTIYF.